Below are 22 T cell receptor beta chains sequenced from a single sample in a study of STAT3 mutations in large granular lymphocyte leukemia. Broader study findings: In T-cell large granular lymphocyte leukemia, about half of patients showed multiple immunodominant subclonotypes.

Repertoires were generated with immunoSEQ multiplex PCR, while TCRdb's copy carries only in-frame clones and drops some. The sample shows about 15,000 clones, 92% of them seen only once. Their specific antigens are unknown. The sample taken for sequencing was peripheral blood mononuclear cells. These receptors originate from a woman aged 50 to 60 with T-cell large granular lymphocyte leukemia. Some clones in this sample may be carry-over from other donors' samples.

In this sample, this clone turned up once. The chain uses TRBV18 and TRBJ1-5; 10 bases match TRBD1. Looked up from germline, CDR1 is KGHSH and CDR2 is LQKENI. Trimming removed 3 bases from V and 4 bases from J; junction bases left unmatched: 3. The CDR3 spans 15 residues. The CDR3 spells CASSPPGQGNQPQHF. The CDR3 DNA is TGTGCCAGCTCACCGCCGGGACAGGGGAATCAGCCCCAGCATTTT.

By share of the sample, this clone is medium-sized. The rearrangement uses TRBV4-3 and TRBJ2-2; no definite D call. This CDR3 comprises 16 residues. The germline V and J ends were trimmed by 0 bases and 1 base, with 9 bases remaining between them. The germline V gene encodes CDR1 LGHNA and CDR2 YSLEER. CDR3 nucleotides: TGCGCCAGCAGCCAAGAACTGACACTGAACACCGGGGAGCTGTTTTTT. Its protein is CASSQELTLNTGELFF.

The chain uses TRBV6-5 and TRBJ1-2, with D unresolved. The V gene's germline CDR1 is MNHEY and CDR2 SVGAGI. V was cut by 0 bases and J by 3 bases, with 11 bases left in between. CDR3 length: 15 amino acids. The DNA for the CDR3 is TGTGCCAGCAGTTACTCCCTTAGAGGGCACTATGGCTACACCTTC. This sequence encodes CASSYSLRGHYGYTF.

The chain recombines TRBV18 with TRBJ2-5; tentatively, D is TRBD1 (5 bases). This CDR3 has 14 residues. Trimming left V 5 bases short and J 1 base short, with 11 bases between. Germline CDR1 and CDR2: KGHSH and LQKENI. The CDR3 here is CASSYTGSQETQYF. The CDR3 region has the DNA TGTGCCAGCTCATACACAGGATCCCAAGAGACCCAGTACTTC.

J is TRBJ1-2 and V is TRBV4-1; no clear D. The CDR3 length is 13 residues. The V end lost 3 bases, the J end lost 1 base, and 6 bases lay between the germline ends. Per the germline V gene, CDR1 is MGHRA and CDR2 is YSYEKL. In nucleotides, the CDR3 is TGCGCCAGCAGCCAGGGCCTTAACTATGGCTACACCTTC. Encoded protein: CASSQGLNYGYTF.

This clone was detected once. This chain joins TRBV7-9 and TRBJ1-1; D gene unclear. Germline CDR1 SEHNR, CDR2 FQNEAQ (reference sequence). V dropped 2 bases and J dropped 1 base, with 5 bases sitting between them. The CDR3 loop spans 13 amino acids. CDR3 DNA: TGTGCCAGCAGCTTACACAAGAACACTGAAGCTTTCTTT. This codes for CASSLHKNTEAFF.

The chain recombines TRBV13 with TRBJ2-7, with 8 bases aligning to TRBD1. After removal of 5 bases from V and 5 bases from J, the junction contained 8 bases not matched to a gene. There are 14 residues in the CDR3. Germline CDR1 reads PRHDT; CDR2 reads FYEKMQ (reference sequence). The CDR3 region is CASSGQGLKDEQYF. CDR3 nucleotide sequence: TGTGCCAGCAGCGGACAGGGACTTAAGGACGAGCAGTACTTC. Filled out from reference TRBV13 and TRBJ2-7, the complete variable domain reads AAGVIQSPRHLIKEKRETATLKCYPIPRHDTVYWYQQGPGQDPQFLISFYEKMQSDKGSIPDRFSAQQFSDYHSELNMSSLELGDSALYFCASSGQGLKDEQYFGPGTRLTVT.

The chain combines TRBV6-6 with TRBJ1-5, with D unclear. V lost 6 bases to trimming and J lost 0 bases, with 6 bases between them. In germline, CDR1 is MNHNY, CDR2 SVGAGI (reference sequence). The CDR3 is made up of 13 amino acids. CDR3 nucleotide sequence: TGTGCCAGCAGCCCTGATAGCAATCAGCCCCAGCATTTT. Translation gives CASSPDSNQPQHF.

The CDR3, as DNA: TGTGCCAGCAGTTCCCTGAGGGGGGCCGAGACCCAGTACTTC. This translates into CASSSLRGAETQYF. The chain links TRBV6-6 to TRBJ2-5; D is possibly TRBD1 or TRBD2 (6 bases each). CDR3 size: 14 residues. Germline V gene data show CDR1 as MNHNY and CDR2 as SVGAGI (reference sequence). V dropped 4 bases and J dropped 5 bases, with 14 bases sitting between them.

This CDR3 is CASSIAYRALGNQPQHF. The DNA of the CDR3 is TGTGCCAGTAGTATAGCGTACAGGGCCCTAGGCAATCAGCCCCAGCATTTT. The rearrangement uses TRBV19 and TRBJ1-5; D may be TRBD1 (6 bases). The V end was cut by 1 base, the J end by 2 bases, with 15 bases between. Germline-derived CDR1 and CDR2 are LNHDA and SQIVND (reference sequence). This CDR3 has 17 amino acids.

V usage is TRBV13 and J usage is TRBJ2-7; perhaps TRBD2 as D (5 bases). This CDR3 is built from 16 residues. Trimming shortened V by 5 bases and J by 4 bases, and 21 bases separated the two germline ends. Germline lookup yields CDR1 PRHDT and CDR2 FYEKMQ (reference sequence). This CDR3 reads CASSLRSGWGIYEQYF. For the CDR3, the DNA is TGTGCCAGCAGCCTAAGGTCGGGGTGGGGTATTTACGAGCAGTACTTC.

The chain recombines TRBV7-2 with TRBJ2-2; TRBD1 or TRBD2 may be the D gene (5 bases each). This CDR3 spans 16 amino acids. Germline loops: CDR1 SGHTA, CDR2 FQGNSA. Trimming removed 0 bases at V and 7 bases at J, with 15 bases between. The CDR3 nucleotides are TGTGCCAGCAGCTTAGCAGGGACGGGGTTGGGCGGGGAGCTGTTTTTT. The encoded protein is CASSLAGTGLGGELFF.

J is TRBJ2-7 and V is TRBV5-4; tentatively, D is TRBD2 (5 bases). The germline V gene encodes CDR1 SGHNT and CDR2 YYREEE (reference sequence). V shed 4 bases and J shed 5 bases, with 19 bases lying between them. The CDR3 is 15 amino acids. The CDR3 DNA sequence: TGTGCCAGCAGCCCGTTCCCTAGCCGTAGGGACGAGCAGTACTTC. This sequence encodes CASSPFPSRRDEQYF.

V is TRBV6-1 and J is TRBJ1-5, with a tentative D call TRBD1 (6 bases). This CDR3 region has 15 residues. Trimming stripped 1 base from V and 3 bases from J, with 10 bases between. In germline, CDR1 is MNHNS, CDR2 SASEGT. Written as DNA, the CDR3 is TGTGCCAGCAGTGAAGGGGACACCAACAATCAGCCCCAGCATTTT. Translation gives CASSEGDTNNQPQHF.

The chain is built from TRBV27 and TRBJ2-7, with unresolved D. Trimming took 2 bases from V and 3 from J, leaving 11 bases between them. CDR1 and CDR2 (germline): MNHEY, SMNVEV (reference sequence). There are 14 residues in the CDR3. CDR3 nucleotides: TGTGCCAGCAGTTTAAGTGGAAGAGGCTACGAGCAGTACTTC. The encoded protein is CASSLSGRGYEQYF.

Only one count was recorded for this clone. The rearrangement joins TRBV6-5 to TRBJ2-7, with 10 bases lining up with TRBD2. The CDR3 consists of 14 residues. Looked up from germline, CDR1 is MNHEY and CDR2 is SVGAGI. Trimming removed 2 bases from V and 3 bases from J; junction bases left unmatched: 1. Here the CDR3 DNA reads TGTGCCAGCAGTTACAGGACTAGCGGCTACGAGCAGTACTTC. Translating it yields CASSYRTSGYEQYF.

To note about this clone: Germline and junction disagree at one end, which may indicate a read error. The V gene is TRBV28, the J gene TRBJ2-7; 7 positions match TRBD2. Germline V lookup: CDR1 MDHEN, CDR2 SYDVKM. CDR3 length: 14 residues. This CDR3 is CASRLGGSTYEQYF. CDR3 nucleotides: TGTGCCAGCCGTTTGGGGGGGTCTACCTACGAGCAGTACTTC.

V and J are TRBV20-1 and TRBJ2-1; no clear D gene. V was trimmed by 7 bases and J by 13 bases, leaving 17 bases between them. The CDR3 is 11 residues long. Per the germline V gene, CDR1 is DFQATT and CDR2 is SNEGSKA (reference sequence). CDR3 region: CSVTGPGNQFF. CDR3 nucleotides: TGCAGTGTGACGGGCCCGGGTAATCAGTTCTTC.

The chain recombines TRBV5-1 with TRBJ2-2; D is ambiguous. With 1 base removed from V and 2 bases from J, the gap between germline ends came to 0 bases. The CDR3 loop spans 12 amino acids. The germline V gene encodes CDR1 SGHRS and CDR2 YFSETQ. CDR3 DNA sequence: TGCGCCAGCAGCTTGAACACCGGGGAGCTGTTTTTT. As protein: CASSLNTGELFF.

The J gene is TRBJ2-1, the V gene TRBV27, with D perhaps matching TRBD2 (6 bases). There are 19 residues in the CDR3. Germline CDR1 MNHEY, CDR2 SMNVEV (reference sequence). V was cut by 6 bases and J by 1 base, with 25 bases left in between. CDR3 in amino acids: CASSLWGVLSDPSYNEQFF. In DNA form, the CDR3 reads TGTGCCAGCAGCCTATGGGGGGTACTTAGCGACCCGTCCTACAATGAGCAGTTCTTC.

This clone was seen once. V is TRBV9 and J is TRBJ2-5; 10 positions agree with TRBD2. J was trimmed by 5 bases and V by 0 bases; bases with no gene match: 7. The germline gives CDR1 SGDLS, CDR2 YYNGEE. This CDR3 comprises 16 residues. The DNA of the CDR3 is TGTGCCAGCAGCGTAGCGGGAGCGGGAGGGCGCGAGACCCAGTACTTC. Protein product: CASSVAGAGGRETQYF.

This chain connects TRBV7-9 to TRBJ2-7, with 9 bases matching TRBD1. CDR1 and CDR2 from the germline V gene are SEHNR and FQNEAQ (reference sequence). V shed 3 bases, J shed 3 bases, and the junction held 6 bases outside the gene matches. This CDR3 is built from 15 residues. Here the CDR3 DNA reads TGTGCCAGCAGCTTTTCGACAGGGGGTAACTACGAGCAGTACTTC. Translated: CASSFSTGGNYEQYF.